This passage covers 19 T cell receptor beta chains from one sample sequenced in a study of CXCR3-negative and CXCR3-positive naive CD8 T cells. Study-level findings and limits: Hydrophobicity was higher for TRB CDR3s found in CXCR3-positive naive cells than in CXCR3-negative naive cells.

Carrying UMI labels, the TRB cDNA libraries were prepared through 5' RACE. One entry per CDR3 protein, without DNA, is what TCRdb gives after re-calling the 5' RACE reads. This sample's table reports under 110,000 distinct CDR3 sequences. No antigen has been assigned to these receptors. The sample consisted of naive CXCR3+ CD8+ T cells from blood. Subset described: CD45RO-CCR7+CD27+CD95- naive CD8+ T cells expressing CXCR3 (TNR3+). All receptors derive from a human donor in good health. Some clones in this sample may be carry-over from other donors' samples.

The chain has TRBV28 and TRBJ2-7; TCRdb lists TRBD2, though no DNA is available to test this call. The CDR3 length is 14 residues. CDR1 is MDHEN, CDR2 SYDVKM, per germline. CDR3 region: CASSPPLTLGEQYF.

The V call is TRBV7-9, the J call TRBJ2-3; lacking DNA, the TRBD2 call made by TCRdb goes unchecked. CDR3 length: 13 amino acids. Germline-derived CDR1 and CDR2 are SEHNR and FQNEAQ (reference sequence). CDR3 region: CASSPPDVDTQYF.

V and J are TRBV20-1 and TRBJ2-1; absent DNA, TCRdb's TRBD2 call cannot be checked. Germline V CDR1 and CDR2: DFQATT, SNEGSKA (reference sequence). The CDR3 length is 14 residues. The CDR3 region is CSARQLAGGPEQFF.

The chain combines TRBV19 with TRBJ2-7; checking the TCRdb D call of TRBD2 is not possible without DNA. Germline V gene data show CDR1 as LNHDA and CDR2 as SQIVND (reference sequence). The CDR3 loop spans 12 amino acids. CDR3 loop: CASTGLGGEQYF.

CDR3 residues: CASSVTTGFSFF. The rearrangement links TRBV14 to TRBJ1-1; TCRdb outputs TRBD1, but without DNA this stays unchecked. The CDR3 is 12 residues long. Germline values: CDR1 SGHDN, CDR2 FVKESK.

CDR3 protein: CSVGGLAGRNEQFF. This chain links TRBV29-1 with TRBJ2-1; lacking DNA, the TRBD2 call made by TCRdb goes unchecked. Germline V lookup: CDR1 SQVTM, CDR2 ANQGSEA. The CDR3 contains 14 residues.

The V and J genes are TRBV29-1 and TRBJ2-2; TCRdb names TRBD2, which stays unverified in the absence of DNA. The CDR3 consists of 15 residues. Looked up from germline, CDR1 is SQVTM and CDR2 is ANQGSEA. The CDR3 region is CSVEFQGPRTGELFF.

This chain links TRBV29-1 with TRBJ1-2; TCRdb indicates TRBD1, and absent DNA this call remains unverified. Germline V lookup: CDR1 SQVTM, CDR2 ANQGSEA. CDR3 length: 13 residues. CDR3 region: CSAKGGLGYGYTF. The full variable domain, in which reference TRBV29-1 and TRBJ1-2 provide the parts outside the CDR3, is SAVISQKPSRDICQRGTSLTIQCQVDSQVTMMFWYRQQPGQSLTLIATANQGSEATYESGFVIDKFPISRPNLTFSTLTVSNMSPEDSSIYLCSAKGGLGYGYTFGSGTRLTVV.

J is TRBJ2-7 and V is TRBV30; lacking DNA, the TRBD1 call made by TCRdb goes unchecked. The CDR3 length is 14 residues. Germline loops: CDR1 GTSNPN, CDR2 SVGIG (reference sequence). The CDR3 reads CAWSPLDGLYEQYF.

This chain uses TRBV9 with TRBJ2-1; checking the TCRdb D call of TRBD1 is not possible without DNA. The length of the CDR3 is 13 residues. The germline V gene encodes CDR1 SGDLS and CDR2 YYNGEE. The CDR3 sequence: CASSVSGAPEHFF.

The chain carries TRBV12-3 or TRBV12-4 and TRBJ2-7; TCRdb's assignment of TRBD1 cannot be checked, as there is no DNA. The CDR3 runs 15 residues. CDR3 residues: CASSPPGVFSYEQYF.

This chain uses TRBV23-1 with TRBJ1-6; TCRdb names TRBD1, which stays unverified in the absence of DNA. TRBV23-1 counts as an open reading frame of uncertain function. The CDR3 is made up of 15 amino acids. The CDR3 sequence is CASSRSGQSNSPLHF.

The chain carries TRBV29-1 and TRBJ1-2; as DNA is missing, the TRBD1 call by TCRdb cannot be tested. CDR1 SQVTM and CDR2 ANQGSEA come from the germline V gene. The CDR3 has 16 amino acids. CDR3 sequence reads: CSVDVGGAGSVVGYTF.

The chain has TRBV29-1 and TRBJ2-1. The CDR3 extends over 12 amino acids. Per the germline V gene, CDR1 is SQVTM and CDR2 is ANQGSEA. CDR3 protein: CSVGDGYNEQFF.

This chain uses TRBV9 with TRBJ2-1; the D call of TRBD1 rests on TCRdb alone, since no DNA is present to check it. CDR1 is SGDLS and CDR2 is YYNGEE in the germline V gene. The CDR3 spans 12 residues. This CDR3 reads CASSSDRDEQFF.

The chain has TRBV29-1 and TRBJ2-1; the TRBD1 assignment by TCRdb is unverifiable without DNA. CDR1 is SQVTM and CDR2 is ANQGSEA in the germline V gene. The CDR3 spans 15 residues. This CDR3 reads CSVELSGRENNEQFF.

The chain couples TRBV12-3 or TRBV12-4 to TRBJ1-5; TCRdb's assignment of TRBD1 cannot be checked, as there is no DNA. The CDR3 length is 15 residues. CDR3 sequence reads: CASSDSGQPSLPQHF.

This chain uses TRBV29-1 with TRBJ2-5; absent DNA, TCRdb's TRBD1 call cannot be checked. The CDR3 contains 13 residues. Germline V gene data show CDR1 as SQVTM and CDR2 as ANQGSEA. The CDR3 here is CSVEGDKQETQYF.

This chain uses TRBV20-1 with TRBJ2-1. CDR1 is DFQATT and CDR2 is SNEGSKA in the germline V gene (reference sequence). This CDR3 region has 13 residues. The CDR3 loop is CSARVTTYNEQFF.